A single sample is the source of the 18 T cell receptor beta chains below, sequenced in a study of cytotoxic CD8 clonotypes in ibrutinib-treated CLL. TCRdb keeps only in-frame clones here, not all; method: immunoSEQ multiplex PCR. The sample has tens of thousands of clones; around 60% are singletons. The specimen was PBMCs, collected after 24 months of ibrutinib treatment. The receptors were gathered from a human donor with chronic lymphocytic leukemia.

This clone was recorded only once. The CDR3 bases are TGCAGTGCTAGGGGGTCAGATACGCAGTATTTT. It is translated as CSARGSDTQYF. This chain uses TRBV20-1 with TRBJ2-3; the D is unclear. Germline V gene sequence: CDR1 DFQATT, CDR2 SNEGSKA (reference sequence). The CDR3 is 11 amino acids. Trimming took off 3 bases at V and 4 bases at J, with 5 bases between the two ends.

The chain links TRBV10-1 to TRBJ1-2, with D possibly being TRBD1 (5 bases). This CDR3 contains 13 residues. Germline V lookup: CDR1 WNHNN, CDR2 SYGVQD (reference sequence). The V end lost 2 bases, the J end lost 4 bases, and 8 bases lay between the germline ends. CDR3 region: CASSEPGGYGYTF. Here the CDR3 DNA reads TGCGCCAGCAGTGAGCCCGGGGGCTATGGCTACACCTTC.

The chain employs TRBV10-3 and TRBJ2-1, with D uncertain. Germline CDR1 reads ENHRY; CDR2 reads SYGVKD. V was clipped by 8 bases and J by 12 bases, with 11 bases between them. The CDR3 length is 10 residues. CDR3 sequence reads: CAIGALGQFF. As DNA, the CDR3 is TGTGCCATCGGTGCCCTGGGGCAGTTCTTC.

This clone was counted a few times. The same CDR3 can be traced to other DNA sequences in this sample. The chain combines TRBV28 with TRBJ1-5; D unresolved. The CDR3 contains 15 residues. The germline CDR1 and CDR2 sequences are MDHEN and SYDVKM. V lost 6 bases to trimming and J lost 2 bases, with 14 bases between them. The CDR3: CASRPPGGGNQPQHF. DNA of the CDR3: TGTGCCAGCAGACCCCCGGGTGGGGGCAATCAGCCCCAGCATTTT.

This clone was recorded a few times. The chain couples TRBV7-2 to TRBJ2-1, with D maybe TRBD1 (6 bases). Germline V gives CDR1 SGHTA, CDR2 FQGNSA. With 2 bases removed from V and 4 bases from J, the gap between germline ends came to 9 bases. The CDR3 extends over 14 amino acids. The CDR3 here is CASSLTGSYNEQFF. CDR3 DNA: TGTGCCAGCAGCTTAACAGGGTCGTACAATGAGCAGTTCTTC.

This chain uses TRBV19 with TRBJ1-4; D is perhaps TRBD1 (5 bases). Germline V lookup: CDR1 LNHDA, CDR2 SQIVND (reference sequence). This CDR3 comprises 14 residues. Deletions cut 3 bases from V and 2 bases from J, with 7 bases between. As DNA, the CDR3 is TGTGCCAGTAGTATGCGGGGGACTAATGAAAAACTGTTTTTT. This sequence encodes CASSMRGTNEKLFF.

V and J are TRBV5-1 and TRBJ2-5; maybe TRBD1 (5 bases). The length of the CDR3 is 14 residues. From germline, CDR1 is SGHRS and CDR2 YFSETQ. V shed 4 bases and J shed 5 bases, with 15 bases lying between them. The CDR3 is CASSPTTGRETQYF. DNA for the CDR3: TGCGCCAGCAGCCCAACTACAGGACGGGAGACCCAGTACTTC.

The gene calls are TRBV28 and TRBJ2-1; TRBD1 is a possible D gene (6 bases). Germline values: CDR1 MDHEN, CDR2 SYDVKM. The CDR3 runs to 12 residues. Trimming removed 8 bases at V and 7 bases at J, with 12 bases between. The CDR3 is CASFQGTNEQFF. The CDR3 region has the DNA TGTGCCAGCTTTCAGGGGACAAATGAGCAGTTCTTC.

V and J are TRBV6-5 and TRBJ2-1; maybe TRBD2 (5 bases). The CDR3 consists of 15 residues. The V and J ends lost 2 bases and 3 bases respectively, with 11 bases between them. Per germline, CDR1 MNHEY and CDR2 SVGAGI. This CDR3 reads CASSYLAVYYNEQFF. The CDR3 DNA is TGTGCCAGCAGTTACCTAGCAGTTTACTACAATGAGCAGTTCTTC.

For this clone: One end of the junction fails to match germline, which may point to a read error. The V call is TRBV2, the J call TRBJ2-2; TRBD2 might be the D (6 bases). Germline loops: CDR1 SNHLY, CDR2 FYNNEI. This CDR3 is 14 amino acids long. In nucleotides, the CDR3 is TGTGCCAGCACTGGGGCAGGCGGGACCGGGGGGCTGTTTTTT. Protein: CASTGAGGTGGLFF.

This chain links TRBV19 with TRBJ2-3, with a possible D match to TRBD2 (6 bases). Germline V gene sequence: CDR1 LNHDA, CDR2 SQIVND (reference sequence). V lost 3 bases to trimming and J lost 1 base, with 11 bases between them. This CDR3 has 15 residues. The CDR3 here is CASSIQGGGTDTQYF. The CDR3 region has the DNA TGTGCCAGTAGTATCCAGGGAGGAGGCACAGATACGCAGTATTTT.

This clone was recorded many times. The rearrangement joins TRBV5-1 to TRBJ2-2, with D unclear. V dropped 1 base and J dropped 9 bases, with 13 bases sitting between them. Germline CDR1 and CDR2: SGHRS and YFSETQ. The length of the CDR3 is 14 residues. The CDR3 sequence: CASSLTGSGRELFF. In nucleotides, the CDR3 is TGCGCCAGCAGCTTGACCGGGTCAGGCCGGGAGCTGTTTTTT.

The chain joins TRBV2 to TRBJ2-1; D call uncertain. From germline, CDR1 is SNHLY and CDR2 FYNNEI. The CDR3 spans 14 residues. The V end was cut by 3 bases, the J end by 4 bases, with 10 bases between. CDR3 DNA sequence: TGTGCCAGCAGTGATAGTCTTTCATACAATGAGCAGTTCTTC. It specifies CASSDSLSYNEQFF.

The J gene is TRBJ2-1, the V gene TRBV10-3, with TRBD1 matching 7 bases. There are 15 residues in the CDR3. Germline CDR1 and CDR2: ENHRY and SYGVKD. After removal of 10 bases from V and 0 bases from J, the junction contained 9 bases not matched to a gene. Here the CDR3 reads CATERQGSSYNEQFF. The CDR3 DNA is TGTGCCACAGAGAGACAGGGCAGCTCCTACAATGAGCAGTTCTTC.

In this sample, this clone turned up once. CDR3 sequence: CASSIMGGVIGKLFF. Here the CDR3 DNA reads TGTGCCAGCAGTATTATGGGCGGGGTAATAGGAAAACTGTTTTTT. The chain is built from TRBV28 and TRBJ1-4, with no clear D. Deletions cut 5 bases from V and 10 bases from J, with 20 bases between. Looked up from germline, CDR1 is MDHEN and CDR2 is SYDVKM. This CDR3 spans 15 amino acids.

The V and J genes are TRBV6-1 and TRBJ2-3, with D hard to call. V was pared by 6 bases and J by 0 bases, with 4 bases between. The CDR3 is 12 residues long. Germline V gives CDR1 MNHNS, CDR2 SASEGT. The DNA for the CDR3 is TGTGCCAGCAGCATAAGCACAGATACGCAGTATTTT. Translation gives CASSISTDTQYF.

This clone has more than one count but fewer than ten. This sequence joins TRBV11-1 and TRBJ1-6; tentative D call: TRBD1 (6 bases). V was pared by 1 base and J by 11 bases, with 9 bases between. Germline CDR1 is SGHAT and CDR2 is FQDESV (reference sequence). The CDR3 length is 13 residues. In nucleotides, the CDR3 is TGTGCCAGCAGCTTAGTAGGGGGTACACCCCTCCACTTT. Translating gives CASSLVGGTPLHF.

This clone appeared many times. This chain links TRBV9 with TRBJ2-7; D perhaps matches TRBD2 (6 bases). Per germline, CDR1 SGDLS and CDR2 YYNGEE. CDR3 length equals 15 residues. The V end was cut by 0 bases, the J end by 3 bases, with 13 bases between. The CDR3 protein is CASSVADYARYEQYF. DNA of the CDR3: TGTGCCAGCAGCGTAGCGGACTACGCGCGCTACGAGCAGTACTTC.